The clone carrying this T cell receptor beta chain was seen once. The antigen is unknown. Germline V gene lookup returns CDR1 SQVTM and CDR2 ANQGSEA. The V gene lost 6 bases and the J gene lost 7 bases, with 12 bases spanning the gap. The CDR3 covers 11 residues. TCRdb reprocessed the 5' RACE reads with MiXCR, giving one entry per CDR3 protein. This sample has about 66,000 distinct CDR3 sequences, with about 6% found just once. This sample is drawn from a study of CD8 T cells in ankylosing spondylitis. Study-level results: Reportedly, significant enrichment of disease-linked clones occurred in matched ankylosing spondylitis synovial fluid. With a CD8+ phenotype, disease-linked clones were relatively rare in peripheral blood. Earlier reports found some motif variants in synovial fluid and blood in reactive arthritis.

The TCR sequence derives from a male donor with ankylosing spondylitis. The chain employs TRBV29-1 and TRBJ1-2; D call uncertain. Sequenced input: synovial fluid, either unsorted or a sorted T cell fraction (not recorded which). In nucleotides, the CDR3 is TGCAGCGTAGTACAGTTGGGTGGCTACACCTTC. Its translation is CSVVQLGGYTF.